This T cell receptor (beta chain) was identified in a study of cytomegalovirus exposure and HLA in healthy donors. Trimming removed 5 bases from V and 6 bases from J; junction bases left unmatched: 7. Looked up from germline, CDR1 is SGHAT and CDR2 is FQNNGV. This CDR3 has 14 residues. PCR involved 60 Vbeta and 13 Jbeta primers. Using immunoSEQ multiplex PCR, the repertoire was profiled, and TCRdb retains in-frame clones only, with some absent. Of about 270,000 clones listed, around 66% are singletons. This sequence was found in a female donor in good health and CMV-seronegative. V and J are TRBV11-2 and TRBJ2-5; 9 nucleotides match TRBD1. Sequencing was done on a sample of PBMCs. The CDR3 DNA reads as TGTGCCAGCAGCCCGAAGGACAGGGGTAAGACCCAGTACTTC. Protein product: CASSPKDRGKTQYF.